A single sample is the source of the 30 T cell receptor beta chains below, sequenced in a study of identical twins. MiXCR, run by TCRdb on the 5' RACE reads, gives a single entry per CDR3 protein. Among roughly 570,000 distinct CDR3 sequences, roughly 9.9% were seen once, and the ten largest hold more than 2.5%. Separately, the same data were catalogued under a study of yellow fever vaccine responses in identical twins.

Source material: PBMCs. Receptor source: a woman under 30 in good health.

This chain uses TRBV4-2 with TRBJ1-1; D is perhaps TRBD1 (6 bases). Trimming took 0 bases from V and 7 from J, leaving 12 bases between them. This CDR3 spans 14 amino acids. Germline V gene lookup returns CDR1 LGHNA and CDR2 YNFKEQ. For the CDR3, the DNA is TGTGCCAGCAGCCAAGAGGAGGGGGAGATTGAAGCTTTCTTT. The encoded protein is CASSQEEGEIEAFF.

This clonotype has more than one count but fewer than ten. This sequence joins TRBV6-5 and TRBJ1-1, with a possible D match to TRBD1 (6 bases). V dropped 5 bases and J dropped 10 bases, with 14 bases sitting between them. Germline values: CDR1 MNHEY, CDR2 SVGAGI. The CDR3 sequence is 12 residues long. This CDR3 reads CASSMTGKGAFF. Here the CDR3 DNA reads TGTGCCAGCAGTATGACAGGTAAAGGAGCTTTCTTT.

This clonotype appeared many times. V usage is TRBV5-1 and J usage is TRBJ2-5; 15 bases are a match to TRBD2. This CDR3 spans 17 amino acids. V lost 0 bases to trimming and J lost 1 base; unmatched junction nucleotides: 1. The germline CDR1 and CDR2 sequences are SGHRS and YFSETQ. This CDR3 is CASSLGTSGRVQETQYF. CDR3 coding DNA: TGCGCCAGCAGCTTGGGGACTAGCGGGAGGGTCCAAGAGACCCAGTACTTC.

This clonotype was observed many times. The V and J genes are TRBV20-1 and TRBJ2-1; TRBD1 or TRBD2 may be the D gene (5 bases each). Germline-derived CDR1 and CDR2 are DFQATT and SNEGSKA (reference sequence). CDR3 length: 14 residues. The V gene lost 7 bases and the J gene lost 4 bases, with 17 bases spanning the gap. The CDR3 bases are TGCAGTGGTATCAGGGCGGGTGGATACAATGAGCAGTTCTTC. It yields the protein CSGIRAGGYNEQFF.

This clonotype occurred many times. The genes are TRBV3-1 and TRBJ2-3; D ambiguous. Trimming took off 5 bases at V and 2 bases at J, with 5 bases between the two ends. The CDR3 consists of 12 residues. Germline CDR1 and CDR2: LGHDT and YNNKEL (reference sequence). CDR3 DNA: TGTGCCAGCAGCGATATCACAGATACGCAGTATTTT. This codes for CASSDITDTQYF.

This clonotype was picked up a small number of times. This rearrangement joins TRBV4-3 to TRBJ2-5, with TRBD2 as a possible D gene (6 bases). The germline V gene has CDR1 LGHNA and CDR2 YSLEER. The V end lost 1 base, the J end lost 4 bases, and 16 bases lay between the germline ends. CDR3 length: 16 residues. CDR3: CASSQVVGGVGETQYF. In DNA form, the CDR3 reads TGCGCCAGCAGCCAAGTTGTGGGGGGTGTCGGAGAGACCCAGTACTTC.

A note on this clonotype: Compared with germline, one end of the junction differs, possibly owing to a read error. The chain uses TRBV3-1 and TRBJ2-7; 8 bases map to TRBD1. The CDR3 is 15 amino acids. The germline gives CDR1 LGHDT, CDR2 YNNKEL (reference sequence). CDR3 protein: CASSQGQGGLYEQYF. Here the CDR3 DNA reads TGTGCCAGCAGTCAAGGACAGGGCGGCCTCTACGAGCAGTACTTC.

There are many counts of this clonotype. The V call is TRBV6-1, the J call TRBJ2-2, with D tentatively TRBD1 (6 bases). V gave up 7 bases and J gave up 5 bases, with 11 bases separating them. Germline V gene data show CDR1 as MNHNS and CDR2 as SASEGT. CDR3 length: 13 amino acids. CDR3 nucleotide sequence: TGTGCCAGCATCCAGGGGTATACCGGGGAGCTGTTTTTT. It yields the protein CASIQGYTGELFF.

This clonotype was picked up a small number of times. CDR3: CASRRLAGGGNNEQFF. The CDR3 DNA reads TGTGCCAGCAGGCGACTAGCGGGAGGCGGAAACAATGAGCAGTTCTTC. The V and J genes are TRBV6-1 and TRBJ2-1; 13 bases map to TRBD2. This CDR3 has 16 amino acids. CDR1 is MNHNS and CDR2 is SASEGT in the germline V gene. The J segment lost 5 bases and the V segment lost 6 bases, leaving 7 bases of the junction unmatched.

The table lists this clonotype with many counts. This chain links TRBV5-1 with TRBJ2-1; TRBD1 might be the D (5 bases). The CDR3 is 16 amino acids. Germline V CDR1 and CDR2: SGHRS, YFSETQ. Trimming pared 4 bases from V and 0 bases from J, leaving 14 bases between. The CDR3 region has the DNA TGCGCCAGCAGCCTAAGACAGTCCAGCTCCTACAATGAGCAGTTCTTC. It codes for CASSLRQSSSYNEQFF.

J is TRBJ2-5 and V is TRBV10-3; no clear D gene. The CDR3 runs 12 residues. Deletions cut 4 bases from V and 4 bases from J, with 7 bases between. Germline V lookup: CDR1 ENHRY, CDR2 SYGVKD. CDR3 DNA sequence: TGTGCCATCAGTGTCCCCGGAGAGACCCAGTACTTC. Amino acid sequence: CAISVPGETQYF.

This clonotype was found a few times. The chain links TRBV6-2 or TRBV6-3 to TRBJ1-6; weak D call: TRBD1 (5 bases). V shed 0 bases and J shed 6 bases, with 9 bases lying between them. In germline, CDR1 is MNHEY, CDR2 SVGEGT. This CDR3 is built from 15 residues. CDR3 sequence (DNA): TGTGCCAGCAGTTACTCCGGGACGACTAATTCACCCCTCCACTTT. This sequence encodes CASSYSGTTNSPLHF.

This clonotype was counted a few times. V and J are TRBV7-2 and TRBJ2-7, with TRBD1 matching over 8 bases. The V gene's germline CDR1 is SGHTA and CDR2 FQGNSA. With V trimmed by 0 bases and J by 3 bases, 4 bases remained unmatched. This CDR3 region has 15 residues. The CDR3 DNA is TGTGCCAGCAGCTTAGCCTTTACAGGGGGCTACGAGCAGTACTTC. Its protein is CASSLAFTGGYEQYF.

The chain combines TRBV4-1 with TRBJ2-5; D may be TRBD1 or TRBD2 (7 bases each). V was trimmed by 4 bases and J by 5 bases, leaving 26 bases between them. This CDR3 has 18 amino acids. CDR1 and CDR2 from the germline V gene are MGHRA and YSYEKL. The CDR3 protein is CASSLAPPGPGGGETQYF. The DNA for the CDR3 is TGCGCCAGCAGCCTGGCCCCCCCGGGGCCAGGGGGAGGGGAGACCCAGTACTTC.

This clonotype was found many times. The chain combines TRBV12-3 or TRBV12-4 with TRBJ2-5; D is ambiguous. CDR3 length: 14 amino acids. Trimming pared 2 bases from V and 1 base from J, leaving 8 bases between. As DNA, the CDR3 is TGTGCCAGCAGTTTAATCCCTTCCCAAGAGACCCAGTACTTC. This codes for CASSLIPSQETQYF.

This clonotype was picked up many times. The CDR3 nucleotides are TGTGCCAGCAGCTCATACCCCAGTAGGAACAATCAGCCCCAGCATTTT. Translating gives CASSSYPSRNNQPQHF. The chain couples TRBV7-9 to TRBJ1-5, with D unresolved. CDR1 SEHNR and CDR2 FQNEAQ come from the germline V gene (reference sequence). Trimming stripped 4 bases from V and 3 bases from J, with 16 bases between. The CDR3 totals 16 residues.

V usage is TRBV9 and J usage is TRBJ2-2; TRBD2 might be the D (6 bases). The germline V gene has CDR1 SGDLS and CDR2 YYNGEE. Trimming pared 0 bases from V and 2 bases from J, leaving 14 bases between. The CDR3 has 17 amino acids. CDR3 residues: CASSVVPRGTNTGELFF. CDR3 bases: TGTGCCAGCAGCGTAGTCCCTCGGGGGACCAACACCGGGGAGCTGTTTTTT.

In this sample, this clonotype turned up many times. The rearrangement joins TRBV11-2 to TRBJ2-1; 8 bases line up with TRBD2. The V segment lost 5 bases and the J segment 6 bases; nucleotides outside the gene matches: 12. This CDR3 comprises 16 residues. Germline V CDR1 and CDR2: SGHAT, FQNNGV. CDR3 residues: CASSRVGSGRSNEQFF. The CDR3 region has the DNA TGTGCCAGCAGCCGCGTTGGGAGCGGGAGATCCAATGAGCAGTTCTTC.

This clonotype was observed many times. This rearrangement joins TRBV5-1 to TRBJ2-7, with 10 bases fitting TRBD1. Germline V gene sequence: CDR1 SGHRS, CDR2 YFSETQ. The CDR3 is made up of 14 amino acids. V was clipped by 5 bases and J by 9 bases; unmatched bases: 11. The CDR3 DNA reads TGCGCCAGCAGGGTGACAGGGGGCGGGAATGTGCAGTACTTC. It encodes CASRVTGGGNVQYF.

This clonotype was counted between two and nine times. V gene TRBV29-1 combines with J gene TRBJ2-3; 7 bases are a match to TRBD2. Germline values: CDR1 SQVTM, CDR2 ANQGSEA. This CDR3 contains 16 residues. The V and J ends lost 6 bases and 2 bases, in that order; junction bases with no gene match: 14. The CDR3 DNA reads TGCAGCGTCGAAACTAGAGCGGGAAGTAACACAGATACGCAGTATTTT. This translates into CSVETRAGSNTDTQYF.

This clonotype showed up just a few times. The J gene is TRBJ2-2, the V gene TRBV11-2, with TRBD2 identical over 7 bases. CDR3 size: 15 residues. Per the germline V gene, CDR1 is SGHAT and CDR2 is FQNNGV. V lost 7 bases to trimming and J lost 5 bases; unmatched junction nucleotides: 10. The DNA of the CDR3 is TGTGCCAGCACCACCTGGGCGGGGGAGACCGGGGAGCTGTTTTTT. Translation gives CASTTWAGETGELFF. Complete variable domain (other parts from reference TRBV11-2 and TRBJ2-2): EAGVAQSPRYKIIEKRQSVAFWCNPISGHATLYWYQQILGQGPKLLIQFQNNGVVDDSQLPKDRFSAERLKGVDSTLKIQPAKLEDSAVYLCASTTWAGETGELFFGEGSRLTVL.

This chain uses TRBV2 with TRBJ2-7, with D perhaps TRBD1 (6 bases). V was shortened by 6 bases and J by 1 base, with 16 bases between the two germline ends. The CDR3 spans 15 residues. Germline V gene lookup returns CDR1 SNHLY and CDR2 FYNNEI. CDR3 sequence (DNA): TGTGCCAGCAGCCAAAACAGGGAACCTTCCTACGAGCAGTACTTC. This sequence encodes CASSQNREPSYEQYF.

This clonotype has a handful of counts. The chain carries TRBV5-1 and TRBJ2-7; 9 bases align to TRBD1. The germline CDR1 and CDR2 sequences are SGHRS and YFSETQ. Trimming removed 4 bases from V and 2 bases from J; junction bases left unmatched: 7. This CDR3 comprises 15 residues. The CDR3 protein is CASSPRTGVPYEQYF. CDR3 bases: TGCGCCAGCAGCCCGAGGACAGGGGTCCCCTACGAGCAGTACTTC.

This clonotype was seen a handful of times. The chain has TRBV28 and TRBJ1-4; 7 nucleotides match TRBD1. J lost 8 bases, V lost 8 bases, and 14 bases had no gene match. The CDR3 spans 15 residues. The germline V gene has CDR1 MDHEN and CDR2 SYDVKM. The CDR3: CASRPPGTDREKLFF. The CDR3 DNA reads as TGTGCCAGCCGACCCCCCGGGACAGACAGGGAAAAACTGTTTTTT.

This clonotype appeared a few times. This chain connects TRBV3-1 to TRBJ2-3; D gene uncertain. CDR3 size: 14 residues. V lost 0 bases and J lost 6, with 10 bases in between. CDR1 and CDR2 (germline): LGHDT, YNNKEL (reference sequence). The chain's CDR3 is CASSQDGGLDTQYF. CDR3 DNA: TGTGCCAGCAGCCAAGATGGTGGGTTGGATACGCAGTATTTT.

In its sample, this clonotype was seen many times. V is TRBV7-2 and J is TRBJ2-3; 8 positions match TRBD2. Germline V gives CDR1 SGHTA, CDR2 FQGNSA. After removal of 2 bases from V and 6 bases from J, the junction contained 7 bases not matched to a gene. The CDR3 contains 15 residues. This CDR3 is CASSLTRGVRDTQYF. In nucleotides, the CDR3 is TGTGCCAGCAGCTTAACGCGGGGGGTTCGGGATACGCAGTATTTT. The whole variable domain, filled in from reference TRBV7-2 and TRBJ2-3, reads GAGVSQSPSNKVTEKGKDVELRCDPISGHTALYWYRQSLGQGLEFLIYFQGNSAPDKSGLPSDRFSAERTGGSVSTLTIQRTQQEDSAVYLCASSLTRGVRDTQYFGPGTRLTVL.

The CDR3 sequence: CASSFKGGARRAFF. The CDR3 coding sequence is TGTGCCAGCAGCTTCAAGGGGGGGGCCCGTCGGGCTTTCTTT. V gene TRBV3-1 combines with J gene TRBJ1-1; tentatively, D is TRBD1 (6 bases). Germline CDR1 LGHDT, CDR2 YNNKEL (reference sequence). Trimming removed 5 bases from V and 11 bases from J, with 21 bases in between. This CDR3 is built from 14 residues. Full variable domain (rest looked up from reference TRBV3-1 and TRBJ1-1): DTAVSQTPKYLVTQMGNDKSIKCEQNLGHDTMYWYKQDSKKFLKIMFSYNNKELIINETVPNRFSPKSPDKAHLNLHINSLELGDSAVYFCASSFKGGARRAFFGQGTRLTVV.

This clonotype was recorded many times. The gene calls are TRBV11-3 and TRBJ2-1; 7 bases line up with TRBD1. Germline V gene sequence: CDR1 SGHNT, CDR2 YENEEA. Trimming cost V 5 bases and J 5 bases; bases outside gene matches: 6. The CDR3 extends over 14 amino acids. CDR3 amino acids: CASSARTGHNEQFF. Here the CDR3 DNA reads TGTGCCAGCAGCGCCCGGACAGGACACAATGAGCAGTTCTTC.

The sample holds a few counts of this clonotype. The rearrangement uses TRBV11-2 and TRBJ2-7, with 9 bases fitting TRBD1. Germline CDR1 is SGHAT and CDR2 is FQNNGV. This CDR3 region has 14 residues. The V gene end was trimmed by 5 bases and the J gene end by 7 bases; junction bases not matched to a gene: 9. This CDR3 reads CASSELTGGREQYF. Here the CDR3 DNA reads TGTGCCAGCAGCGAGCTGACAGGGGGAAGGGAGCAGTACTTC.

The chain couples TRBV12-3 or TRBV12-4 to TRBJ2-1; 14 bases align to TRBD2. V was pared by 6 bases and J by 7 bases, with 5 bases of the junction left unmatched. The CDR3 has 15 residues. The CDR3 DNA reads TGTGCCAGCAGAAAGACTAGCGGGAGGGATAATGAGCAGTTCTTC. Its protein is CASRKTSGRDNEQFF.